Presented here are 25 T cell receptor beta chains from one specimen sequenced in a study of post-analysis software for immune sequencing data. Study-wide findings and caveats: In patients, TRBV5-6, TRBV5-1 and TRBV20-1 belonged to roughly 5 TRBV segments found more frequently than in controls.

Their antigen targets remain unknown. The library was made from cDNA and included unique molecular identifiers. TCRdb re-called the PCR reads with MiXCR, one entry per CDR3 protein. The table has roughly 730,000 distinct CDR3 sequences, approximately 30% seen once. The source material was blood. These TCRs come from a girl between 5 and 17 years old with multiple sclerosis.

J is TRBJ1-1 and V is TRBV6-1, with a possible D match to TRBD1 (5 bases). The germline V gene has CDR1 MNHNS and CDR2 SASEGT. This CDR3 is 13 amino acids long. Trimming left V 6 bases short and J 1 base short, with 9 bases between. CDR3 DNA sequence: TGTGCCAGCAGCCCGGGGACGAACACTGAAGCTTTCTTT. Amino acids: CASSPGTNTEAFF.

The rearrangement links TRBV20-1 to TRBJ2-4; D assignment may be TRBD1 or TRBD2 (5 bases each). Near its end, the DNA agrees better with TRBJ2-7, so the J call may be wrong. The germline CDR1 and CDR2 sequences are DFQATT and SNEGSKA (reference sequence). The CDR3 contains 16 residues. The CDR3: CSAKLWDGVLSYEQYF. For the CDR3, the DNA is TGCAGTGCTAAGCTATGGGACGGGGTTTTATCCTACGAGCAGTACTTC.

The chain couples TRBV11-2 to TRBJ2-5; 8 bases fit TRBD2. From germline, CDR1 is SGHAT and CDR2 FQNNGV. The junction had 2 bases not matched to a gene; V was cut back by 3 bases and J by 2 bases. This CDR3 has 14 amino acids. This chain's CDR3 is CASSLGLGQETQYF. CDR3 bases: TGTGCCAGCAGCTTGGGACTAGGGCAAGAGACCCAGTACTTC. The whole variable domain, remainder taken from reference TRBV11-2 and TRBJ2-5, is EAGVAQSPRYKIIEKRQSVAFWCNPISGHATLYWYQQILGQGPKLLIQFQNNGVVDDSQLPKDRFSAERLKGVDSTLKIQPAKLEDSAVYLCASSLGLGQETQYFGPGTRLLVL.

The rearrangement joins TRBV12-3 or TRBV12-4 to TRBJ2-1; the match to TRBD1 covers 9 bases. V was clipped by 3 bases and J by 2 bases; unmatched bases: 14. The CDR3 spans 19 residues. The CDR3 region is CASSFVRDRAWGPYNEQFF. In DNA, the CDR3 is TGTGCCAGCAGTTTCGTCCGGGACAGGGCATGGGGACCCTACAATGAGCAGTTCTTC.

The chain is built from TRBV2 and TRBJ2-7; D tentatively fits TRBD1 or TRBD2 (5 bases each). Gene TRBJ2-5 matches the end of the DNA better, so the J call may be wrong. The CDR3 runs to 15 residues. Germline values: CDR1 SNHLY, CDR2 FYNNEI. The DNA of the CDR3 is TGTGCCAGCAGTGAAGAAAATCGGGGCCACGAGACCCAGTACTTC. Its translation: CASSEENRGHETQYF.

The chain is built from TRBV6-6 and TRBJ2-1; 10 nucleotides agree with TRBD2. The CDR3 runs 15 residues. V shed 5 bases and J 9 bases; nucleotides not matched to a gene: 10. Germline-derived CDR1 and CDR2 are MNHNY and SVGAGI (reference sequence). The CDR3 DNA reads TGTGCCAGCAGTGGTAGCGGGGGGTCCCGTGGTGAGCAGTTCTTC. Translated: CASSGSGGSRGEQFF.

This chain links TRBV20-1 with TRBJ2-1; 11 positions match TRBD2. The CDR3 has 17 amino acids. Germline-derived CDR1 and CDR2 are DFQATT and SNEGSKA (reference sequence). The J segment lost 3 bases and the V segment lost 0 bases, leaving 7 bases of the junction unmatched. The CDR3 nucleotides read TGCAGTGCTAGAGAACTTCTAGCGGGAGGAATCTACAATGAGCAGTTCTTC. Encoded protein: CSARELLAGGIYNEQFF.

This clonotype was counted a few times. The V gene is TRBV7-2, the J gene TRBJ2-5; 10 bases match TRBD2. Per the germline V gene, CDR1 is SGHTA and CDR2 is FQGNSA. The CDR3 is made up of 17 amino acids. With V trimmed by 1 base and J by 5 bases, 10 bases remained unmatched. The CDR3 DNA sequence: TGTGCCAGCAGCTTAGAGGCTTTCGGGACTAGCGTCGAGACCCAGTACTTC. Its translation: CASSLEAFGTSVETQYF.

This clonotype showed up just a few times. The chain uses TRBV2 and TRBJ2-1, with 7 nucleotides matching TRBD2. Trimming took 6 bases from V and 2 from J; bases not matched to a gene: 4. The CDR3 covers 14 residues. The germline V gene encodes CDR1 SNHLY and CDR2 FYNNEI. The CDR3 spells CASRTSATYNEQFF. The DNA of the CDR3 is TGTGCCAGCAGAACTAGCGCAACCTACAATGAGCAGTTCTTC.

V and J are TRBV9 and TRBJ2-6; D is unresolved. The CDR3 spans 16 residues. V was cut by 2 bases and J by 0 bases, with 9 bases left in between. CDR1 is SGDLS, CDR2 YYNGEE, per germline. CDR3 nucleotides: TGTGCCAGCAGCGTCCAACGGCCCTCTGGGGCCAACGTCCTGACTTTC. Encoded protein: CASSVQRPSGANVLTF.

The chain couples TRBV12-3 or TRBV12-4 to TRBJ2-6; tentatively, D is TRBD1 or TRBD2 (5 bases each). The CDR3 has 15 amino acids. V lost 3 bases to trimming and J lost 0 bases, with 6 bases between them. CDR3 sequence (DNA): TGTGCCAGCAGTTTTGGGGGCTCTGGGGCCAACGTCCTGACTTTC. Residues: CASSFGGSGANVLTF.

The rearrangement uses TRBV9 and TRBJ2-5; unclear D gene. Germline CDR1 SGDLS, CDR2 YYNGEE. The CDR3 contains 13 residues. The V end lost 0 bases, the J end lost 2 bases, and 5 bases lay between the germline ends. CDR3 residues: CASSVGLQETQYF. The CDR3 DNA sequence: TGTGCCAGCAGCGTAGGGCTTCAAGAGACCCAGTACTTC.

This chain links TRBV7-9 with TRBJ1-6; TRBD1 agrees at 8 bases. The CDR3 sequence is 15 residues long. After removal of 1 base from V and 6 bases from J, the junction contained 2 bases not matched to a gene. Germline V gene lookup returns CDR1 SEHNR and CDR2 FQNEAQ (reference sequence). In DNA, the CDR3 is TGTGCCAGCAGCTTAGTTCAGGGGGCTAATTCACCCCTCCACTTT. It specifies CASSLVQGANSPLHF.

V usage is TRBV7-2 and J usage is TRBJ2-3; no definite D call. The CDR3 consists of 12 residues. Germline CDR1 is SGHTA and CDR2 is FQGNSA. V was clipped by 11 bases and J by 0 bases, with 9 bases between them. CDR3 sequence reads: CAVRPSTDTQYF. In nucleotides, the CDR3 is TGTGCCGTCCGTCCCAGCACAGATACGCAGTATTTT. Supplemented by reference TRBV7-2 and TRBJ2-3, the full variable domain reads GAGVSQSPSNKVTEKGKDVELRCDPISGHTALYWYRQSLGQGLEFLIYFQGNSAPDKSGLPSDRFSAERTGGSVSTLTIQRTQQEDSAVYLCAVRPSTDTQYFGPGTRLTVL.

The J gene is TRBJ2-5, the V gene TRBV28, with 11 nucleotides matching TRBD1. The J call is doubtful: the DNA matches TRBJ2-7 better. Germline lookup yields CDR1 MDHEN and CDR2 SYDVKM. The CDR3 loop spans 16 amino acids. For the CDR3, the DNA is TGTGCCAGCAGTTTGATTCCGGGACAGGGGGCCTACGAGCAGTACTTC. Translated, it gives CASSLIPGQGAYEQYF.

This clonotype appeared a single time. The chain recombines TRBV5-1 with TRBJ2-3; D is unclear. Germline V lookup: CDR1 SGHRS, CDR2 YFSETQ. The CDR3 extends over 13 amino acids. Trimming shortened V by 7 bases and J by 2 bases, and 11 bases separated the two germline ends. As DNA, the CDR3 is TGCGCCAGCCTAGGCCCCATCACAGATACGCAGTATTTT. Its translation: CASLGPITDTQYF.

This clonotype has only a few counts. CDR3 sequence: CASRQPRGSSYNEQFF. In nucleotides, the CDR3 is TGTGCCAGCAGGCAACCCAGGGGTAGCTCCTACAATGAGCAGTTCTTC. V gene TRBV28 combines with J gene TRBJ2-1; the D gene is possibly TRBD1 (6 bases). V was shortened by 6 bases and J by 0 bases, with 15 bases between the two germline ends. The CDR3 has 16 amino acids. Germline CDR1 and CDR2: MDHEN and SYDVKM.

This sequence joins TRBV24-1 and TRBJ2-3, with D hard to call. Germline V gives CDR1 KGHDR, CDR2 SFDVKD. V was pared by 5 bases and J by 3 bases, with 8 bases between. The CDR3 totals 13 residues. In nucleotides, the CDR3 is TGTGCCACCAGTGGCAGGTCGACAGATACGCAGTATTTT. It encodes CATSGRSTDTQYF.

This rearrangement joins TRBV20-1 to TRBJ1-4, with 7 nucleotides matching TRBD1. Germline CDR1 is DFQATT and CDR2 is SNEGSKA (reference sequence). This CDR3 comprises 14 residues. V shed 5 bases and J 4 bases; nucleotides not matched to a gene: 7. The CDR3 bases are TGCAGTGCTCAATCCGGGACAGTTAATGAAAAACTGTTTTTT. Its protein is CSAQSGTVNEKLFF.

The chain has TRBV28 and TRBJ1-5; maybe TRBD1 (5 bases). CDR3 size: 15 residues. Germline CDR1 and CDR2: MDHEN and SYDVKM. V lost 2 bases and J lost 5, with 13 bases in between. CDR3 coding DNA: TGTGCCAGCAGTTTAAGGCTGGGAGGGGATCAGCCCCAGCATTTT. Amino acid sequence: CASSLRLGGDQPQHF.

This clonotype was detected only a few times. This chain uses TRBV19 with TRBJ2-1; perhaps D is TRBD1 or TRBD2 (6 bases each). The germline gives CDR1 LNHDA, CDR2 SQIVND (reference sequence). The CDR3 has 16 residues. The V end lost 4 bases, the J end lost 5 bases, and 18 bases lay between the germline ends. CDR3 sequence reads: CASSKVIGGQNNEQFF. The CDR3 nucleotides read TGTGCCAGTAGTAAAGTAATCGGGGGCCAAAACAATGAGCAGTTCTTC.

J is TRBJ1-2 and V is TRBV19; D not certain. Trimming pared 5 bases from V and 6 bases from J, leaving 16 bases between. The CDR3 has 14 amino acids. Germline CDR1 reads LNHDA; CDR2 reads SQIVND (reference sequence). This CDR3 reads CASSASLDSHGYTF. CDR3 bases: TGTGCCAGTAGTGCTTCGCTGGACTCGCATGGCTACACCTTC.

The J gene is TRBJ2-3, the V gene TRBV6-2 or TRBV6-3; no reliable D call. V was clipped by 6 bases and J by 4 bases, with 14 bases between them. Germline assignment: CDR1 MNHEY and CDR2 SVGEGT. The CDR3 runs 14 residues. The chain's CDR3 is CASSYLNLPDTQYF. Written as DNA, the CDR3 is TGTGCCAGCAGCTACCTCAATCTTCCAGATACGCAGTATTTT.

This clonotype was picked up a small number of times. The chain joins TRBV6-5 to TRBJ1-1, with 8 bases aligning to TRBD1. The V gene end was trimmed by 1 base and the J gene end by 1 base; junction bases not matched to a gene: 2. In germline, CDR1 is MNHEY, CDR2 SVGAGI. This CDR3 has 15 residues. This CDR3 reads CASSYYQGANTEAFF. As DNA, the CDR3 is TGTGCCAGCAGTTACTATCAGGGGGCGAACACTGAAGCTTTCTTT.

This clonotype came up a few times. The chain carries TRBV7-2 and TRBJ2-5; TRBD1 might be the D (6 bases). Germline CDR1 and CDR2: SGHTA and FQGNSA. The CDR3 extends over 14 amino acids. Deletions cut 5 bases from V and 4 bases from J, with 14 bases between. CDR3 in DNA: TGTGCCAGCAGCCCTACAAGGGGGTCAGAGACCCAGTACTTC. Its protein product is CASSPTRGSETQYF.